The entry that follows covers one T cell receptor (beta chain) sequence. Its antigen is undetermined. The data were obtained in a study of T cell therapy after organ transplantation. Overall study findings and caveats: In nonresponders, reduced coverage from low CD8+ yield may limit detected expansions.

Profiled with immunoSEQ multiplex PCR; TCRdb holds only in-frame clones, not every one. The sample shows 1,500 to 2,000 clones, 60% to 80% of them seen only once. This sample comprised CD8+ T cells from blood, obtained before autologous CMV-specific T cell therapy. The sequence was obtained from a human patient who had received a solid organ transplant and had CMV disease.

The CDR3 coding sequence is TGCGCCAGCAGCCAAGATACGCAGCGGGGTGGCGAGCAGTACTTC. Its protein is CASSQDTQRGGEQYF. This chain uses TRBV4-1 with TRBJ2-7; TRBD2 aligns across 7 bases. Per germline, CDR1 MGHRA and CDR2 YSYEKL. V was clipped by 0 bases and J by 6 bases; unmatched bases: 8. There are 15 residues in the CDR3.